This is a list of T cell receptor beta chains from one sample in a study of cytotoxic CD8 clonotypes in ibrutinib-treated CLL. Sequencing used immunoSEQ multiplex PCR; TCRdb keeps in-frame clones, though not all of them. The sample consists of some 200,000 clones, around 70% of them appearing once. Sequenced here: PBMCs, sampled after 24 months of ibrutinib treatment. Receptors were obtained from a human donor with chronic lymphocytic leukemia. The CDR3 runs from the conserved cysteine through the conserved F or W. The D gene is left open where the match is weak. The listing skips clone size in some rows; elsewhere it reads once, few, many or a size class.

d_gene: NA
j_gene: TRBJ2-1
v_gene: TRBV7-9
abundance: NA
CDR3nt: TGTGCCAGCAGGACGAGGTGGGGACATGAGCAGTTCTTC
CDR3aa: CASRTRWGHEQFF

d_gene: NA
j_gene: TRBJ2-5
v_gene: TRBV7-7
abundance: NA
CDR3nt: TGTGCTAGCAGCTTGGGGCTAGCGCAACGGACCCAGTACTTC
CDR3aa: CASSLGLAQRTQYF

d_gene: NA
j_gene: TRBJ1-1
v_gene: TRBV28
abundance: few
CDR3nt: TGTGCCAGCAGTTCCCCGGCAGGCGTAGAAGCTTTCTTT
CDR3aa: CASSSPAGVEAFF

d_gene: TRBD2
j_gene: TRBJ2-1
v_gene: TRBV4-1
abundance: NA
CDR3nt: TGCGCCAGCAGCGCCCCCGGGACTAGCGGGAGCAGCAATGAGCAGTTCTTC
CDR3aa: CASSAPGTSGSSNEQFF

d_gene: NA
j_gene: TRBJ2-3
v_gene: TRBV29-1
abundance: NA
CDR3nt: TGCAGCGTTGGCGGGAACGATAGGGATACGCAGTATTTT
CDR3aa: CSVGGNDRDTQYF

d_gene: NA
j_gene: TRBJ2-7
v_gene: TRBV4-3
abundance: NA
CDR3nt: TGCGCCAGCAGCCGCGGACAGATCTACGAGCAGTACTTC
CDR3aa: CASSRGQIYEQYF

d_gene: TRBD2
j_gene: TRBJ2-3
v_gene: TRBV5-1
abundance: NA
CDR3nt: TGCGCCAGCAGCTTAACCGACAGGCGGGAGGACCTGGTTACGCAGTATTTT
CDR3aa: CASSLTDRREDLVTQYF

d_gene: NA
j_gene: TRBJ2-2
v_gene: TRBV11-1
abundance: NA
CDR3nt: TGTGCCAGCAGCTACCGATCCACCGGGGAGCTGTTTTTT
CDR3aa: CASSYRSTGELFF

d_gene: NA
j_gene: TRBJ1-2
v_gene: TRBV5-1
abundance: few
CDR3nt: TGCGCCAGCAGCTTGGAGCGGGGTGGCTACACCTTC
CDR3aa: CASSLERGGYTF

d_gene: TRBD2
j_gene: TRBJ2-3
v_gene: TRBV25-1
abundance: NA
CDR3nt: TGTGCCAGCGCCCGGGGCGGGGGACGCACAGATACGCAGTATTTT
CDR3aa: CASARGGGRTDTQYF

d_gene: NA
j_gene: TRBJ2-3
v_gene: TRBV20-1
abundance: NA
CDR3nt: TGCAGGGCTAGCGCCTCAGATACGCAGTATTTT
CDR3aa: CRASASDTQYF

d_gene: NA
j_gene: TRBJ1-1
v_gene: TRBV9
abundance: few
CDR3nt: TGTGCCAGCAGCGTAGGAGGCATGAACACTGAAGCTTTCTTT
CDR3aa: CASSVGGMNTEAFF

d_gene: NA
j_gene: TRBJ2-5
v_gene: TRBV7-8
abundance: once
CDR3nt: TGTGCCAGCAGCTTAGGGGGGTTAGCAGAAGAGACCCAGTACTTC
CDR3aa: CASSLGGLAEETQYF

d_gene: TRBD2
j_gene: TRBJ2-7
v_gene: TRBV4-1
abundance: NA
CDR3nt: TGCGCCAGCAGCCAAGGCTGGGCTAGCGGTAACTACGAGCAGTACTTC
CDR3aa: CASSQGWASGNYEQYF

d_gene: NA
j_gene: TRBJ1-1
v_gene: TRBV28
abundance: few
CDR3nt: TGTGCCAGCAAGATGGGCCCTCTAGGGACTGAAGCTTTCTTT
CDR3aa: CASKMGPLGTEAFF

d_gene: NA
j_gene: TRBJ2-2
v_gene: TRBV7-9
abundance: few
CDR3nt: TGTGCCAGCAGCTTAGACAGCAGCCCGAACACCGGGGAGCTGTTTTTT
CDR3aa: CASSLDSSPNTGELFF

d_gene: NA
j_gene: TRBJ2-7
v_gene: TRBV7-2
abundance: once
CDR3nt: TGTGCCAGCAGCCCCCATAGGATGTACGAGCAGTACTTC
CDR3aa: CASSPHRMYEQYF

d_gene: NA
j_gene: TRBJ2-5
v_gene: TRBV7-6
abundance: NA
CDR3nt: TGTGCCAGCAGCATTTTCCCCGGGACTCAGGGAATTCAAGAGACCCAGTACTTC
CDR3aa: CASSIFPGTQGIQETQYF

d_gene: TRBD1
j_gene: TRBJ2-5
v_gene: TRBV18
abundance: NA
CDR3nt: TGTGCCAGCTCACCAACTACCCCGGGACAGGGTATGGAAGAGACCCAGTACTTC
CDR3aa: CASSPTTPGQGMEETQYF

d_gene: TRBD1
j_gene: TRBJ2-7
v_gene: TRBV6-1
abundance: NA
CDR3nt: TGTGCCAGCAGAACCAGGGGGCGGGAGCAGTACTTC
CDR3aa: CASRTRGREQYF

d_gene: TRBD1
j_gene: TRBJ1-2
v_gene: TRBV7-2
abundance: once
CDR3nt: TGTGCCAGCAGCCAACTACAGGGGACCTCGGGCTACACCTTC
CDR3aa: CASSQLQGTSGYTF

d_gene: TRBD2
j_gene: TRBJ2-2
v_gene: TRBV7-6
abundance: NA
CDR3nt: TGTGCCAGTATAGCGGGAGGCCCGAACACCGGGGAGCTGTTTTTT
CDR3aa: CASIAGGPNTGELFF

d_gene: TRBD1
j_gene: TRBJ1-5
v_gene: TRBV18
abundance: once
CDR3nt: TGTGCCAGCTCAAAACAGGGGAGAGGTCAGCCCCAGCATTTT
CDR3aa: CASSKQGRGQPQHF

d_gene: NA
j_gene: TRBJ2-7
v_gene: TRBV6-5
abundance: NA
CDR3nt: TGTGCCAGCAGTGGTACCGGGACCCACTCCTACGAGCAGTACTTC
CDR3aa: CASSGTGTHSYEQYF

d_gene: NA
j_gene: TRBJ1-1
v_gene: TRBV25-1
abundance: NA
CDR3nt: TGTGCCAGCTCTAGGCCCTCGAACACTGAAGCTTTCTTT
CDR3aa: CASSRPSNTEAFF

d_gene: NA
j_gene: TRBJ2-7
v_gene: TRBV27
abundance: NA
CDR3nt: TGTGCCAGCAGTTTCGGGTCTACCTACGAGCAGTACTTC
CDR3aa: CASSFGSTYEQYF

d_gene: TRBD2
j_gene: TRBJ2-7
v_gene: TRBV6-1
abundance: NA
CDR3nt: TGTGCCAGCAGTGGGACACCGGGACTAGCGGTGTACGAGCAGTACTTC
CDR3aa: CASSGTPGLAVYEQYF

d_gene: TRBD1
j_gene: TRBJ2-7
v_gene: TRBV7-2
abundance: NA
CDR3nt: TGTGCCAGCAGCTTAGGACAGGGGATTCCCTACGAGCAGTACTTC
CDR3aa: CASSLGQGIPYEQYF

d_gene: NA
j_gene: TRBJ2-1
v_gene: TRBV15
abundance: NA
CDR3nt: TGTGCCACCAGCAGAACCGGTCTAGGAAGCTCCTACAATGAGCAGTTCTTC
CDR3aa: CATSRTGLGSSYNEQFF

d_gene: NA
j_gene: TRBJ2-3
v_gene: TRBV6-6
abundance: NA
CDR3nt: TGTGCCAGCAGTTCCCTTGGGAGGAGCACAGATACGCAGTATTTT
CDR3aa: CASSSLGRSTDTQYF

d_gene: NA
j_gene: TRBJ1-5
v_gene: TRBV28
abundance: few
CDR3nt: TGTGCCAGCAGTTCAGGGATCAATCAGCCCCAGCATTTT
CDR3aa: CASSSGINQPQHF

d_gene: NA
j_gene: TRBJ2-6
v_gene: TRBV21-1
abundance: few
CDR3nt: NA
CDR3aa: CASSKDLWGTGANVLTF

d_gene: TRBD2
j_gene: TRBJ2-3
v_gene: TRBV4-1
abundance: NA
CDR3nt: TGCGCCAGCAGCCAAGATGGGACTAGCGGGGGGGCAGATACGCAGTATTTT
CDR3aa: CASSQDGTSGGADTQYF

d_gene: NA
j_gene: TRBJ2-7
v_gene: TRBV11-2
abundance: NA
CDR3nt: TGTGCCAGCAGCCTAATGGCTACAAACTACGAGCAGTACTTC
CDR3aa: CASSLMATNYEQYF

d_gene: TRBD1
j_gene: TRBJ2-7
v_gene: TRBV28
abundance: NA
CDR3nt: TGTGCCAGCAGTTTACCAGGGGGCTACGAGCAGTACTTC
CDR3aa: CASSLPGGYEQYF

d_gene: TRBD2
j_gene: TRBJ2-1
v_gene: TRBV7-2
abundance: once
CDR3nt: TGTGCCAGCAGACCCCCCGGGACTAGCGGATCCTACAATGAGCAGTTCTTC
CDR3aa: CASRPPGTSGSYNEQFF

d_gene: NA
j_gene: TRBJ2-2
v_gene: TRBV2
abundance: once
CDR3nt: TGTGCCAGCAGGGACAGCTCAAATCTGTTTTTT
CDR3aa: CASRDSSNLFF

d_gene: NA
j_gene: TRBJ2-3
v_gene: TRBV25-1
abundance: NA
CDR3nt: TGTGCCCCTTTGGGCAGGGTTACAGATACGCAGTATTTT
CDR3aa: CAPLGRVTDTQYF

d_gene: NA
j_gene: TRBJ1-1
v_gene: TRBV19
abundance: NA
CDR3nt: TGTGCCAGTAGTCCGCGGGACCGATATCCTAACACTGAAGCTTTCTTT
CDR3aa: CASSPRDRYPNTEAFF

d_gene: TRBD2
j_gene: TRBJ2-4
v_gene: TRBV27
abundance: NA
CDR3nt: TGTGCCAGCAGTTTTGGGGCTCTAGCGGGAGGGTTGGCCAAAAACATTCAGTACTTC
CDR3aa: CASSFGALAGGLAKNIQYF

d_gene: NA
j_gene: TRBJ2-7
v_gene: TRBV6-6
abundance: NA
CDR3nt: TGTGCCAGCAGCCCCGGACCCTACGAGCAGTACTTC
CDR3aa: CASSPGPYEQYF

d_gene: NA
j_gene: TRBJ1-2
v_gene: TRBV6-5
abundance: NA
CDR3nt: TGTGCCAGCAGCTCGGCAGGGTCGTATGGCTACACCTTC
CDR3aa: CASSSAGSYGYTF

d_gene: NA
j_gene: TRBJ1-1
v_gene: TRBV2
abundance: NA
CDR3nt: TGTGCCAGCAGTGAACCGGCCGGGAACACTGAAGCTTTCTTT
CDR3aa: CASSEPAGNTEAFF

d_gene: TRBD1
j_gene: TRBJ1-1
v_gene: TRBV18
abundance: few
CDR3nt: TGTGCCAGCTCATCGGACAGGGGAGTTATCACTGAAGCTTTCTTT
CDR3aa: CASSSDRGVITEAFF